This T cell receptor beta chain was sequenced in a study of blood T cell repertoires in COVID-19. Study background: Specimens from acute and convalescent COVID-19 originated in the United States, Italy and Spain.

The protocol was immunoSEQ multiplex PCR, while the TCRdb copy is restricted to in-frame clones and leaves out a portion. Among approximately 90,000 clones listed, around 87% were seen once. The CDR3 runs 17 residues. The germline CDR1 and CDR2 sequences are SGDLS and YYNGEE. The V end lost 0 bases, the J end lost 2 bases, and 17 bases lay between the germline ends. The TCR was taken from a human donor in a cohort sampled during active COVID-19. V and J are TRBV9 and TRBJ1-2, with D uncertain. The sequencing sample was made of peripheral blood. As DNA, the CDR3 is TGTGCCAGCAGCGTAGAAGCGGGCCCACGGGGAAACTATGGCTACACCTTC. It encodes CASSVEAGPRGNYGYTF.